Presented here are 8 T cell receptor beta chains from one specimen sequenced in a study of vaccination and CD4 T cells after COVID-19. Described treatment: roughly ten-day PBMC culture with coronavirus spike peptide pools or control peptides (ViraFEST assay). Their antigens are not known. The Oncomine TCR Beta short-read assay was applied to DNA of cultured CD4+ T cells. MiXCR was run by TCRdb on the PCR reads, yielding one entry per CDR3 protein. Among some 12,000 distinct CDR3 sequences listed, around 60% were seen once. The specimen was CD4+ T cells from blood, cultured in vitro. These receptors all come from a human donor who had recovered from COVID-19.

The genes are TRBV7-9 and TRBJ1-1; no clear D gene. V gave up 5 bases and J gave up 1 base, with 17 bases separating them. The CDR3 has 16 residues. Germline V CDR1 and CDR2: SEHNR, FQNEAQ (reference sequence). In DNA form, the CDR3 reads TGTGCCAGCAGCCCTATGACGCGAGGGAGGAACACTGAAGCTTTCTTT. As protein: CASSPMTRGRNTEAFF.

The chain joins TRBV2 to TRBJ2-3, with 8 bases lining up with TRBD1. Germline loops: CDR1 SNHLY, CDR2 FYNNEI. This CDR3 spans 16 amino acids. The J segment lost 3 bases and the V segment lost 4 bases, leaving 9 bases of the junction unmatched. The CDR3 sequence: CASSALTGVKTDTQYF. The CDR3, as DNA: TGTGCCAGCAGTGCCCTGACAGGGGTGAAAACAGATACGCAGTATTTT.

The V gene is TRBV19, the J gene TRBJ1-5; 7 bases match TRBD1. The CDR3 is 13 amino acids. The J segment lost 6 bases and the V segment lost 4 bases, leaving 3 bases of the junction unmatched. The germline V gene encodes CDR1 LNHDA and CDR2 SQIVND (reference sequence). The CDR3 here is CASSRQGGQPQHF. Written as DNA, the CDR3 is TGTGCCAGTAGTAGACAGGGAGGTCAGCCCCAGCATTTT.

The chain recombines TRBV2 with TRBJ2-1, with D perhaps matching TRBD1 (5 bases). The CDR3 length is 11 residues. Germline lookup yields CDR1 SNHLY and CDR2 FYNNEI. Trimming shortened V by 4 bases and J by 9 bases, and 7 bases separated the two germline ends. The CDR3 loop reads CASSAGLEQFF. For the CDR3, the DNA is TGTGCCAGCAGTGCAGGGCTTGAGCAGTTCTTC.

The chain employs TRBV28 and TRBJ2-2, with D hard to call. This CDR3 is 15 amino acids long. V lost 5 bases and J 6 bases, leaving 16 bases between the germline ends. Germline-derived CDR1 and CDR2 are MDHEN and SYDVKM. The CDR3 bases are TGTGCCAGCAGTGGTTCTTTGGGGTCGGCCGGGGAGCTGTTTTTT. It is translated as CASSGSLGSAGELFF.

The rearrangement uses TRBV2 and TRBJ2-7; D ambiguous. CDR1 is SNHLY, CDR2 FYNNEI, per germline. The length of the CDR3 is 14 residues. Trimming removed 6 bases from V and 2 bases from J, with 14 bases in between. CDR3 sequence reads: CASRPPFPTYEQYF. CDR3 DNA sequence: TGTGCCAGCAGACCCCCCTTCCCAACCTACGAGCAGTACTTC.

In its sample, this clonotype is medium-sized. The chain combines TRBV6-2 or TRBV6-3 with TRBJ1-5; unclear D gene. Germline CDR1 MNHEY, CDR2 SVGEGT. The V end lost 0 bases, the J end lost 0 bases, and 6 bases lay between the germline ends. This CDR3 contains 15 residues. Here the CDR3 DNA reads TGTGCCAGCAGTTACTCATACGCTAGCAATCAGCCCCAGCATTTT. As protein: CASSYSYASNQPQHF.

The V and J genes are TRBV14 and TRBJ2-7; D unresolved. Germline CDR1 reads SGHDN; CDR2 reads FVKESK. The CDR3 loop spans 14 amino acids. V lost 4 bases to trimming and J lost 3 bases, with 13 bases between them. CDR3 in amino acids: CASSRGPTGYEQYF. CDR3 nucleotide sequence: TGTGCCAGCAGCCGAGGACCGACCGGCTACGAGCAGTACTTC.